This T cell receptor (beta chain) originates from a study of T cell responses to AZD1222 COVID-19 vaccine. TCRdb keeps only in-frame clones here, not all; method: immunoSEQ multiplex PCR. In the table there are 100,000 to 150,000 clones, about nine tenths of which are singletons. The CDR3 loop spans 14 amino acids. The germline V gene has CDR1 SNHLY and CDR2 FYNNEI. V shed 5 bases and J shed 7 bases, with 12 bases lying between them. The gene calls are TRBV2 and TRBJ1-6; D is undetermined. The sequencing here drew on peripheral blood, taken on day 0 of AZD1222 vaccination. The TCR comes from an adult in good health. The CDR3 here is CASSSSGANSPLHF. Written as DNA, the CDR3 is TGTGCCAGCAGTTCCTCAGGAGCCAATTCACCCCTCCACTTT.